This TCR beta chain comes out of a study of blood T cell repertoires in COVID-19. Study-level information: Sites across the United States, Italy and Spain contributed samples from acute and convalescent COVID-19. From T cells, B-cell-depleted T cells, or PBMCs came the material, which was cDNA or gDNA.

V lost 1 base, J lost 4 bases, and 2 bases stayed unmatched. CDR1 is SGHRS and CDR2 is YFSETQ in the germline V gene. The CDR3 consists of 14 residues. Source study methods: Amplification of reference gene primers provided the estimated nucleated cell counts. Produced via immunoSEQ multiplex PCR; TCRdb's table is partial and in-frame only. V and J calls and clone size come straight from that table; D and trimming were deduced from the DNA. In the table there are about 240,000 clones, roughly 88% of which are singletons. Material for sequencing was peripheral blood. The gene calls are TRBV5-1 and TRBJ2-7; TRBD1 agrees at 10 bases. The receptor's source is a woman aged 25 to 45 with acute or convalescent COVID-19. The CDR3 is CASSLRGQGYEQYF. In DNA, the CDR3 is TGCGCCAGCAGCTTGCGGGGACAGGGGTACGAGCAGTACTTC.